This TCR beta chain was recovered during a study of molecular identifiers for immune sequencing clone quantification. Previously described methods and listed TCR primers produced bulk TCR libraries. TCRdb reprocessed the PCR reads with MiXCR, giving one entry per CDR3 protein. The sample contains around 300,000 distinct CDR3 sequences, roughly a quarter of which appear only once. General observations from the study: Clones of above 20 RNA copies carried over 99% of effector molecules; in naive cells they carried under 1%. Detectable among roughly 920,000 naive cells, according to reports, was Jurkat TCR RNA spiked in from one cell.

Turning to this clonotype: As yet, its antigen is unknown.

V was pared by 4 bases and J by 12 bases, with 15 bases between. The CDR3 length is 12 residues. The germline gives CDR1 SGHVS, CDR2 FNYEAQ. The TCR originated in a human donor in good health. Some libraries in this study had Jurkat cell RNA spiked in. The V gene is TRBV7-6, the J gene TRBJ2-5; no clear D gene. The sample comprised naive CD8+ T cells from blood, with Jurkat cell RNA spiked in. Subset defined: FACS-sorted CD8+CD4-CCR7+CD45RA+ naive T cells. The CDR3 nucleotides read TGTGCCAGCAGCTCCTACGACAACAACAAGTACTTC. The encoded protein is CASSSYDNNKYF.